This T cell receptor (beta chain) was recovered during a study of OX40 agonist ivuxolimab in advanced cancers. Study overall: Age averaged roughly 60 years (range about 20 to 80), and more than 80% were male.

The CDR3 has 17 residues. V was shortened by 5 bases and J by 0 bases, with 15 bases between the two germline ends. Per the germline V gene, CDR1 is SGHTS and CDR2 is YDEGEE. Measured with immunoSEQ multiplex PCR; TCRdb has only the in-frame clones, and not every one. The sample yields tens of thousands of clones, roughly 84% seen once. The cohort excluded patients with autoimmune disease history or systemic immunosuppression. The TCR was taken from an adult with an advanced solid tumor such as melanoma, head and neck, liver or kidney cancer. The chain couples TRBV5-8 to TRBJ2-6; no reliable D call. This sample comprised CD4+ or CD8+ T cells sorted from blood, obtained in a trial of the OX40 agonist ivuxolimab. As DNA, the CDR3 is TGTGCCAGCAGTATCCCTGGTTCCCTCTCTGGGGCCAACGTCCTGACTTTC. Translated, it gives CASSIPGSLSGANVLTF.